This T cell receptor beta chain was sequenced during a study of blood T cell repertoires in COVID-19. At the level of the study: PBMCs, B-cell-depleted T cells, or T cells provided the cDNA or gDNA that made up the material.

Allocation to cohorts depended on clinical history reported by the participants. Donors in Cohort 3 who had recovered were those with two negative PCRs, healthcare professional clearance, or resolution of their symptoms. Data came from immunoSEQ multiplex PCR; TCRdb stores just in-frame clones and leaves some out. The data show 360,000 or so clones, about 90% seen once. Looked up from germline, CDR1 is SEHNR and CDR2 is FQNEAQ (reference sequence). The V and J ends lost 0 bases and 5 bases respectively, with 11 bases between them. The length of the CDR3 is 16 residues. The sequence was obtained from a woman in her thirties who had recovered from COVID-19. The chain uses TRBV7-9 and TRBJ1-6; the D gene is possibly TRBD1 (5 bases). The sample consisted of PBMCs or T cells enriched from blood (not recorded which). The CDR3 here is CASSLAGAGNNSPLHF. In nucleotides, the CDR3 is TGTGCCAGCAGCTTAGCAGGGGCGGGGAATAATTCACCCCTCCACTTT.